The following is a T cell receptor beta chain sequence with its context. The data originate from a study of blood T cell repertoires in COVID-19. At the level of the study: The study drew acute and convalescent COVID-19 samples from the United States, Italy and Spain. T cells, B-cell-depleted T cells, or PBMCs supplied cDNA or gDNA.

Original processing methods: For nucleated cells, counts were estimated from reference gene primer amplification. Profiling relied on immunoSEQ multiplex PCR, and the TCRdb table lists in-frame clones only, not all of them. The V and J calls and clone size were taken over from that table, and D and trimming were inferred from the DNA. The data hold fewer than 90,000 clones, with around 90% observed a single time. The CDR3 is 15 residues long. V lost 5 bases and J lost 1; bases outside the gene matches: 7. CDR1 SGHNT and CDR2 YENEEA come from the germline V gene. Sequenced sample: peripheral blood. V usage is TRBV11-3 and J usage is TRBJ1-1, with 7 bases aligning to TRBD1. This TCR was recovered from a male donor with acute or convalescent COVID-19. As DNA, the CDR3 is TGTGCCAGCAGCCCTGGGACAGCCTCGAACACTGAAGCTTTCTTT. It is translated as CASSPGTASNTEAFF.